This TCR beta chain was identified during a study of T cells in Graves' hyperthyroidism and ophthalmopathy. Each diagnosis was grounded in clinical symptoms, serum thyroxine and TRAb, thyroid ultrasound, and orbital computed tomography. Study-wide results and caveats: The model identified upcoming ophthalmopathy a median 6.5 months ahead of onset.

RNA transcripts served as the template for amplifying TCR beta CDR3 regions. The HTBI primer set was used in a first-round RT-PCR of the TCR CDR3. TCRdb redid the calling of the multiplex PCR reads with MiXCR, one entry per CDR3 protein. This sample has hundreds of thousands of distinct CDR3 sequences; less than 25% occur once, and the top ten carry approximately 30%. CDR3 size: 15 residues. The V segment lost 1 base and the J segment 5 bases; nucleotides outside the gene matches: 4. Germline assignment: CDR1 SGHNT and CDR2 YYREEE (reference sequence). This clonotype was seen only a few times. The antigen is undetermined.

The J gene is TRBJ2-2, the V gene TRBV5-4, with TRBD2 identical over 8 bases. The TCR was taken from a man aged 30 to 45 with Graves' ophthalmopathy. Material for sequencing was blood. The CDR3 DNA reads as TGTGCCAGCAGCTTGAGCGGGAGAGGGACCGGGGAGCTGTTTTTT. Its protein is CASSLSGRGTGELFF. Looking up the rest from reference TRBV5-4 and TRBJ2-2 gives the full variable domain: ETGVTQSPTHLIKTRGQQVTLRCSSQSGHNTVSWYQQALGQGPQFIFQYYREEENGRGNFPPRFSGLQFPNYSSELNVNALELDDSALYLCASSLSGRGTGELFFGEGSRLTVL.